The 24 T cell receptor beta chains listed next were all sequenced from one sample in a study of blood T cells in healthy people across ages (dated by TCRdb to the mid-2010s). The library came from 5' RACE. TCRdb shows the sequencer as Illumina HiSeq 2500. The second PCR ran for about 7 to 11 cycles and used a J-beta primer mix along with a sample-barcoded 5' primer. The raw public reads went through TCRdb reprocessing: fastp at Q25, MiXCR clone calling, in-frame beta chains kept. CDR3 protein duplicates are merged, each entry listing the most common genes and DNA. The sample has about 760,000 distinct CDR3 sequences on record, about 61% of them singletons. The top ten clones comprise about 26% of the sample. Sequencing was done on a sample of blood. These receptors were obtained from a middle-aged man in good health.

The chain has TRBV24-1 and TRBJ2-7, with a weak D call TRBD1 (6 bases). The J call may be wrong; the DNA end is better matched by TRBJ2-5. The CDR3 runs 12 residues. Germline V gives CDR1 KGHDR, CDR2 SFDVKD. The CDR3 DNA reads as TGTGCCACCAGTGATCAGGGGGAGACCCAGTACTTC. Amino acids: CATSDQGETQYF.

In nucleotides, the CDR3 is TGTGCCAGCAGCGTAGTCGGGGTAGATCAGCCCCAGCATTTT. Protein sequence: CASSVVGVDQPQHF. J is TRBJ1-5 and V is TRBV9; no definite D call. Germline CDR1 reads SGDLS; CDR2 reads YYNGEE. CDR3 size: 14 residues. Trimming shortened V by 0 bases and J by 5 bases, and 9 bases separated the two germline ends.

V gene TRBV5-6 combines with J gene TRBJ2-5; D is unclear. CDR3 size: 14 residues. Between the trimmed V and J ends, which lost 1 base and 0 bases, there was a span of 7 bases. Per germline, CDR1 SGHDT and CDR2 YYEEEE. CDR3 residues: CASSLIDYQETQYF. CDR3 coding DNA: TGTGCCAGCAGCTTGATAGACTACCAAGAGACCCAGTACTTC.

In its sample, this clonotype was seen once. The CDR3 is CASSLDPTRSSYEQYF. In DNA, the CDR3 is TGCGCCAGCAGCTTGGATCCGACGAGGAGCTCCTACGAGCAGTACTTC. The chain has TRBV5-1 and TRBJ2-7; unclear D gene. CDR1 and CDR2 (germline): SGHRS, YFSETQ. This CDR3 has 16 amino acids. V was trimmed by 0 bases and J by 0 bases, leaving 13 bases between them. Supplemented by reference TRBV5-1 and TRBJ2-7, the full variable domain reads KAGVTQTPRYLIKTRGQQVTLSCSPISGHRSVSWYQQTPGQGLQFLFEYFSETQRNKGNFPGRFSGRQFSNSRSEMNVSTLELGDSALYLCASSLDPTRSSYEQYFGPGTRLTVT.

The CDR3, as DNA: TGTGCCAGCAGAGAGGACCCTTACTATGGCTACACCTTC. This codes for CASREDPYYGYTF. This chain uses TRBV2 with TRBJ1-2, with D unresolved. Germline V gene sequence: CDR1 SNHLY, CDR2 FYNNEI. The CDR3 runs 13 residues. V gave up 6 bases and J gave up 3 bases, with 11 bases separating them.

In regard to this clonotype: The germline gene is not matched at one end of the junction; a read error may be the cause. This sequence joins TRBV29-1 and TRBJ2-1; D possibly corresponds to TRBD2 (6 bases). The CDR3 is made up of 10 amino acids. Per germline, CDR1 SQVTM and CDR2 ANQGSEA. The CDR3 DNA is TGCAGCGCTGGGCGGGGTGAGAAGTTCTTC. Its protein is CSAGRGEKFF.

This clonotype has a handful of counts. The V call is TRBV12-3 or TRBV12-4, the J call TRBJ1-2; perhaps TRBD1 as D (5 bases). The CDR3 totals 12 residues. Trimming cost V 6 bases and J 4 bases, with 9 bases left between them. CDR3 in amino acids: CASSWTSYGYTF. CDR3 sequence (DNA): TGTGCCAGCAGCTGGACAAGCTATGGCTACACCTTC.

This chain connects TRBV20-1 to TRBJ2-1; 10 bases match TRBD2. Trimming took 6 bases from V and 5 from J; bases not matched to a gene: 7. CDR1 and CDR2 from the germline V gene are DFQATT and SNEGSKA (reference sequence). This CDR3 region has 14 residues. For the CDR3, the DNA is TGCAGTGCCTTTCCCAGCGGGAGGGACAATGAGCAGTTCTTC. Residues: CSAFPSGRDNEQFF.

The chain is built from TRBV10-3 and TRBJ2-7; 10 bases fit TRBD2. The germline CDR1 and CDR2 sequences are ENHRY and SYGVKD. The junction had 3 bases not matched to a gene; V was cut back by 0 bases and J by 1 base. The CDR3 is 16 residues long. CDR3 amino acids: CAISESKAGGSYEQYF. The CDR3, as DNA: TGTGCCATCAGTGAGTCGAAAGCGGGGGGGTCCTACGAGCAGTACTTC.

This clonotype was seen a handful of times. The rearrangement links TRBV27 to TRBJ2-6; D is uncertain. Germline loops: CDR1 MNHEY, CDR2 SMNVEV (reference sequence). V was trimmed by 1 base and J by 2 bases, leaving 9 bases between them. There are 16 residues in the CDR3. The CDR3 region has the DNA TGTGCCAGCAGTTTATACCGAGGCGCTGGGGCCAACGTCCTGACTTTC. Its protein is CASSLYRGAGANVLTF.

V gene TRBV10-3 combines with J gene TRBJ2-1; D assignment may be TRBD1 or TRBD2 (5 bases each). The J call may be wrong; the DNA end is better matched by TRBJ2-7. CDR3 length: 17 amino acids. The V gene's germline CDR1 is ENHRY and CDR2 SYGVKD. CDR3 in DNA: TGTGCCATCAGTGGGGCAAGTATGGGGGATTTCTACAATGAGCAGTACTTC. This encodes CAISGASMGDFYNEQYF.

The rearrangement links TRBV30 to TRBJ2-3; 7 positions agree with TRBD2. Germline assignment: CDR1 GTSNPN and CDR2 SVGIG (reference sequence). The CDR3 runs to 16 residues. Germline trimming cut 3 bases from V and 6 bases from J; bases unmatched to any gene: 15. The CDR3 DNA sequence: TGTGCCTGGAGACGGGACCCATGGGGGGGTTTGGATACGCAGTATTTT. Translating it yields CAWRRDPWGGLDTQYF.

This clonotype was counted a few times. The genes are TRBV29-1 and TRBJ2-3, with 9 bases fitting TRBD2. Trimming took 3 bases from V and 2 from J; bases not matched to a gene: 3. The CDR3 contains 14 residues. Germline values: CDR1 SQVTM, CDR2 ANQGSEA. CDR3 amino acids: CSVDPSGITDTQYF. DNA for the CDR3: TGCAGCGTTGATCCTAGCGGGATCACAGATACGCAGTATTTT.

The chain recombines TRBV15 with TRBJ2-7, with TRBD1 matching over 8 bases. V lost 3 bases and J lost 3; bases outside the gene matches: 7. This CDR3 is built from 15 residues. Germline lookup yields CDR1 LNHNV and CDR2 YYDKDF (reference sequence). CDR3 in amino acids: CATSRAGTGHYEQYF. For the CDR3, the DNA is TGTGCCACCAGCAGGGCCGGGACAGGTCACTACGAGCAGTACTTC.

The chain couples TRBV19 to TRBJ2-5; D possibly corresponds to TRBD1 (6 bases). Looked up from germline, CDR1 is LNHDA and CDR2 is SQIVND (reference sequence). This CDR3 has 15 amino acids. V was clipped by 3 bases and J by 1 base, with 12 bases between them. The CDR3 protein is CASSIFVGAQETQYF. CDR3 coding DNA: TGTGCCAGTAGTATCTTTGTGGGGGCCCAAGAGACCCAGTACTTC. Filled out from reference TRBV19 and TRBJ2-5, the complete variable domain reads DGGITQSPKYLFRKEGQNVTLSCEQNLNHDAMYWYRQDPGQGLRLIYYSQIVNDFQKGDIAEGYSVSREKKESFPLTVTSAQKNPTAFYLCASSIFVGAQETQYFGPGTRLLVL.

V and J are TRBV29-1 and TRBJ2-5; a possible D gene is TRBD1 (9 bases). The J call is doubtful: the DNA matches TRBJ2-7 better. The CDR3 is made up of 15 amino acids. From germline, CDR1 is SQVTM and CDR2 ANQGSEA. The CDR3 sequence: CSVEAGGGQGNEQYF. In DNA, the CDR3 is TGCAGCGTTGAAGCCGGGGGGGGACAGGGCAACGAGCAGTACTTC.

The J gene is TRBJ2-1, the V gene TRBV10-3; TRBD1 matches 9 bases. The germline V gene encodes CDR1 ENHRY and CDR2 SYGVKD. The CDR3 runs to 15 residues. Unmatched junction bases numbered 9, after V lost 4 bases and J lost 8 bases. CDR3 amino acids: CAISAGTGYSDEQFF. The DNA of the CDR3 is TGTGCCATCAGTGCGGGGACAGGGTACTCGGATGAGCAGTTCTTC.

This chain joins TRBV29-1 and TRBJ2-5; D could derive from TRBD1 or TRBD2 (6 bases each). V was pared by 4 bases and J by 0 bases, with 12 bases between. Germline V gene lookup returns CDR1 SQVTM and CDR2 ANQGSEA. This CDR3 comprises 14 residues. CDR3 nucleotides: TGCAGCGTTGTATCGGGGGCCAACCAAGAGACCCAGTACTTC. Its protein is CSVVSGANQETQYF.

This rearrangement joins TRBV7-9 to TRBJ2-6, with TRBD2 matching over 7 bases. Germline CDR1 is SEHNR and CDR2 is FQNEAQ (reference sequence). With 3 bases clipped from V and 3 bases from J, the junction kept 8 bases outside the gene matches. The CDR3 spans 17 residues. The DNA of the CDR3 is TGTGCCAGCAGCTTGGCGGGGATAGCGGGTGGGGCCAACGTCCTGACTTTC. It is translated as CASSLAGIAGGANVLTF.

This clonotype occurred many times. The chain uses TRBV7-3 and TRBJ1-2; D perhaps matches TRBD1 (5 bases). The CDR3 length is 13 residues. The ends were cut back, 5 bases at V and 6 bases at J, with 13 bases in the middle. Germline V gene lookup returns CDR1 SGHTA and CDR2 FQGTGA. CDR3 nucleotides: TGTGCCAGCAGCGTGACCCAGGGAAATGGCTACACCTTC. This sequence encodes CASSVTQGNGYTF.

The chain's CDR3 is CSAHDGFYEQYF. As DNA, the CDR3 is TGCAGTGCCCACGACGGATTCTACGAGCAGTACTTC. This chain connects TRBV20-1 to TRBJ2-7; D unclear. CDR3 length: 12 residues. Trimming removed 6 bases at V and 3 bases at J, with 12 bases between. Germline V gives CDR1 DFQATT, CDR2 SNEGSKA (reference sequence).

The table lists this clonotype with a few counts. The J gene is TRBJ2-4, the V gene TRBV29-1, with 10 bases matching TRBD1. Germline trimming cut 4 bases from V and 7 bases from J; bases unmatched to any gene: 4. The CDR3 is 13 amino acids. Germline values: CDR1 SQVTM, CDR2 ANQGSEA. The CDR3 loop is CSVGWGQGNIQYF. CDR3 in DNA: TGCAGCGTTGGGTGGGGACAGGGGAACATTCAGTACTTC.

This clonotype was picked up a small number of times. The chain carries TRBV5-1 and TRBJ2-3, with TRBD1 identical over 8 bases. This CDR3 region has 14 residues. Germline CDR1 SGHRS, CDR2 YFSETQ. J was trimmed by 0 bases and V by 8 bases; bases with no gene match: 5. CDR3 protein: CASDRTGSTDTQYF. For the CDR3, the DNA is TGCGCCAGTGACCGGACAGGGAGCACAGATACGCAGTATTTT.

The count of this clonotype is one. A single base separates this from a much larger clone, so it may be a read error. The V call is TRBV9, the J call TRBJ2-2; perhaps D is TRBD1 or TRBD2 (5 bases each). The V and J ends lost 3 bases and 5 bases respectively, with 14 bases between them. Germline CDR1 SGDLS, CDR2 YYNGEE. The CDR3 extends over 15 amino acids. The CDR3 coding sequence is TGTGCCAGCAGCGCGAGGGGCCTCCCTACCGGGGAGCTGTTTTTT. Its protein product is CASSARGLPTGELFF.